This T cell receptor beta chain came from a study of T-cell reconstitution after alpha-beta-depleted transplantation in children. Molecular barcoding with unique molecular identifiers was used for the TCRbeta library. TCRdb reprocessed the PCR reads with MiXCR, giving one entry per CDR3 protein. The table lists some 390,000 distinct CDR3 sequences, over 20% of them singletons. CDR1 and CDR2 (germline): SGHRS, YFSETQ. The V end lost 4 bases, the J end lost 5 bases, and 22 bases lay between the germline ends. The CDR3 totals 17 residues. In its sample, this clonotype was seen a few times. The TCR sequence derives from a human donor who donated a stem cell graft to a child with acute myeloid leukemia. This specimen consisted of PBMCs from the stem cell graft donor, obtained from the stem cell graft. The V gene is TRBV5-1, the J gene TRBJ2-1; D is possibly TRBD2 (5 bases). CDR3 bases: TGCGCCAGCAGCCACCCTAATCCGGACTGGCGACACAATGAGCAGTTCTTC. It yields the protein CASSHPNPDWRHNEQFF.